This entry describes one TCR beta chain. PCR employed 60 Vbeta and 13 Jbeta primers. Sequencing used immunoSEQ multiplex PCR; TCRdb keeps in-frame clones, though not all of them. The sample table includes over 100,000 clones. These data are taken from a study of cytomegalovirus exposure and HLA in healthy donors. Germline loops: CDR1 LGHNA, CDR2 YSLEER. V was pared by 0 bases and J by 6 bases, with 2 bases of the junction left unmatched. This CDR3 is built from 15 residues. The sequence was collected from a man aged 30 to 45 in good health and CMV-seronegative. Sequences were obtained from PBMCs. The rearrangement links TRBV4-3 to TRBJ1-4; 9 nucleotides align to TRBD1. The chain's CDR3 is CASSQEGQGHEKLFF. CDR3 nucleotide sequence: TGCGCCAGCAGCCAAGAGGGACAGGGACATGAAAAACTGTTTTTT.